This record concerns one T cell receptor beta chain sequence. Its target is not known. This sample stems from a study of T cell repertoires in cytomegalovirus infection. Study-level information: The public TCR beta signatures pointed to both CMV infection and matching HLA type.

Study-level points and caveats: HLA-C-restricted CMV-specific TCR beta clonotypes were dominant in the ex vivo response.

A single record per CDR3 protein comes from TCRdb applying MiXCR to the reads. The sample contains roughly 920,000 distinct CDR3 sequences, less than 40% of which appear only once. In germline, CDR1 is SGHDT, CDR2 YYEEEE. The CDR3 covers 15 residues. The V segment lost 4 bases and the J segment 7 bases; nucleotides outside the gene matches: 7. Material: cultured CD8+ T cells from PBMCs, obtained from culture after CMV antigen stimulation. The genes are TRBV5-6 and TRBJ2-1; TRBD1 matches at 11 bases. This clonotype was sampled from a human donor in good health (CMV status not recorded). Some clones in this sample may be carry-over from other donors' samples. CDR3 residues: CASSGTGTGGNEQFF. The CDR3, as DNA: TGTGCCAGCAGCGGGACCGGGACAGGGGGGAATGAGCAGTTCTTC.